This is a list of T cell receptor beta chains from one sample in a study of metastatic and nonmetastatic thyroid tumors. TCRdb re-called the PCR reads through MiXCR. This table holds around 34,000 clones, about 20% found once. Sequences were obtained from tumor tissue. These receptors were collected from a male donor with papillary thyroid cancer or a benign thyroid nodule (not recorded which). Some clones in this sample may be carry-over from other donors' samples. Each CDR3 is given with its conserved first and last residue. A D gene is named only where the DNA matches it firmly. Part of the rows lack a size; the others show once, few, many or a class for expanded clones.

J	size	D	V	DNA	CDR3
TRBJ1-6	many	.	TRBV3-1	TGTGCCAGCAGCCAGGGGAATTCACCCCTCCACTTT	CASSQGNSPLHF
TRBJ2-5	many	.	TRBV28	TGTGCCAGCAGTTTGGGGACCTCGGGCATCCAGTACTTC	CASSLGTSGIQYF
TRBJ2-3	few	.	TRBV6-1	TGTGCCAGCAGCCCTGGGGCATTAAGCACAGATACGCAGTATTTT	CASSPGALSTDTQYF
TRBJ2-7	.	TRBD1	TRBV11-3	TGTGCCAGCAGCCCAGGGACAGGGGCGACCTACGAGCAGTACTTC	CASSPGTGATYEQYF
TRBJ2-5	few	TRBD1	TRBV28	TGTGCCAGCAGCCCCGACAGGGGCGAGGGTCAAGAGACCCAGTACTTC	CASSPDRGEGQETQYF
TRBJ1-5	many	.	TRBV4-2	TGTGCCAGCAGCCACGGGACGGCAGATCAGCCCCAGCATTTT	CASSHGTADQPQHF
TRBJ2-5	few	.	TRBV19	TGTGCCAGTAGTAGGTGTACTACCAAAGAGACCCAGTACTTC	CASSRCTTKETQYF
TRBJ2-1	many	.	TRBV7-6	TGTGCCAGCAGCTTACGAGCGGCGGATGAGCAGTTCTTC	CASSLRAADEQFF
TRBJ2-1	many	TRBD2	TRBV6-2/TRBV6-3	TGTGCCAGCAGAACCCCGGGACTAGCCCTCGAGTTCTTC	CASRTPGLALEFF
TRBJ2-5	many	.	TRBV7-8	TGTGCCAGCAGATCCGAGGAGACCCAGTACTTC	CASRSEETQYF
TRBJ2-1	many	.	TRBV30	TGTGCCTGGAGCAGAGGGGAAGCGCTCTACAATGAGCAGTTCTTC	CAWSRGEALYNEQFF
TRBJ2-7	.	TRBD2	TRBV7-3	TGTGCCAGCAGCCCTATTCAACTAGCGGGAGGGTCCTACGAGCAGTACTTC	CASSPIQLAGGSYEQYF
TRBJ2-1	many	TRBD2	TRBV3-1	TGTGCCAGCAGCCAAGATCGTGCGGGGGGTTACAATGAGCAGTTCTTC	CASSQDRAGGYNEQFF
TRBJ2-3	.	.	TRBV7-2	TGTGCCAGCATCCGCTTGTCAGATACGCAGTATTTT	CASIRLSDTQYF
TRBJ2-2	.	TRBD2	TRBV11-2	TGTGCCAGCAGCTTAGGGAGTCTACGGAGCGGGAAGAACACCGGGGAGCTGTTTTTT	CASSLGSLRSGKNTGELFF
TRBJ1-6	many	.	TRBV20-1	TGCAGTGCTAGAGATCAGAGGGGAGGCTATAATTCACCCCTCCACTTT	CSARDQRGGYNSPLHF
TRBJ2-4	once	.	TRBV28	TGTGCCAGCAGTTTGTGGCAGGGGCGGGACATTCAGTACTTC	CASSLWQGRDIQYF
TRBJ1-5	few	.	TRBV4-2	TGTGCCAGCAGCCTCCAGACAGACTTCAATCAGCCCCAGCATTTT	CASSLQTDFNQPQHF
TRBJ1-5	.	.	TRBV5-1	TGCGCCAGCAGCCCGTCAAGGAGCGCAGGGCCCCAGCATTTT	CASSPSRSAGPQHF
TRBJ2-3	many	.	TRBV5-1	TGCGTCAGCAGCTTGGATCTGGCAGATACGCAGTATTTT	CVSSLDLADTQYF
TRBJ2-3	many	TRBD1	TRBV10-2	TGCGCCAGCAGTGGTGGACAGGGAGCAAATACGCAGTATTTT	CASSGGQGANTQYF
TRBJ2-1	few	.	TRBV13	TGTGCCAGCAGCGCGATCTCCTACAATGAGCAGTTCTTC	CASSAISYNEQFF
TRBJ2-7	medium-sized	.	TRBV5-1	TGCGCCAGCAGCATACAGGTACCTACCTACGAGCAGTACTTC	CASSIQVPTYEQYF
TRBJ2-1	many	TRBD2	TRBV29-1	TGCAGCGTGTCTAGCGGACCCAATGAGCAGTTCTTC	CSVSSGPNEQFF
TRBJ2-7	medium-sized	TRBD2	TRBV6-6	TGTGCCAGCAGTTACCTCGGACTAGTAATGGACTACGAGCAGTACTTC	CASSYLGLVMDYEQYF
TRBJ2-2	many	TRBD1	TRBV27	TGTGCCAGCAGTACAGGACAGGGGGCAACCGGGGAGCTGTTTTTT	CASSTGQGATGELFF
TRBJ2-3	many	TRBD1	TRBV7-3	TGTGCCAGCAGCACCGGACAGGGAGGAGATACGCAGTATTTT	CASSTGQGGDTQYF
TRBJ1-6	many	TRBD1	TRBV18	TGTGCCAGCTCACCTGACAGGGGCAGGGGGCACTATTCACCCCTCCACTTT	CASSPDRGRGHYSPLHF
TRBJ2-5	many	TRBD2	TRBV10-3	TGTGCCATCAGTGGGCGGAGACTAGCGGGCGGGACCCAAGAGACCCAGTACTTC	CAISGRRLAGGTQETQYF
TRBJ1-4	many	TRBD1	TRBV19	TGTGCCAGTAGTAGGGACAGGGGGCGCGACGAAAAACTGTTTTTT	CASSRDRGRDEKLFF
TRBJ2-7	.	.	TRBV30	TGTGCCTGGAGTGTATCCCACAGGGCGCTAGAGCAGTACTTC	CAWSVSHRALEQYF
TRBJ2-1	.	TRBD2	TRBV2	TGTACCAACAGTGAAATAGCGGGCCCCTACAATGAGCAGTTCTTC	CTNSEIAGPYNEQFF
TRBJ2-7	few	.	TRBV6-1	TGTGCCAGCGGGGGACAAGTGTTCAAGAGGGGCCAATACGAGCAGTACTTC	CASGGQVFKRGQYEQYF
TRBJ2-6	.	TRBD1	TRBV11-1	TGTGCCACCAGCTTATGGTCCGGGACAGGGCTCTCTGGGGCCAACGTCCTGACTTTC	CATSLWSGTGLSGANVLTF
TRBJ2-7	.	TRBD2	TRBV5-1	TGCGCCAGCAGCTTGGGGCCGGGACTAGGCGTCTACGAGCAGTACTTC	CASSLGPGLGVYEQYF
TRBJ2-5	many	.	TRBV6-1	TGTGCCAGCACGGTCGCAGGGGAAGAGACCCAGTACTTC	CASTVAGEETQYF
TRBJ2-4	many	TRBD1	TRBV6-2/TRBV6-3	TGTGCCAGCAGGGGACAACAGGGGTATACCGCCAAAAACATTCAGTACTTC	CASRGQQGYTAKNIQYF
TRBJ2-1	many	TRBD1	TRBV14	TGTGCCAGCAGCCGCAACCCGGGACAGGCTACCAATGAGCAGTTCTTC	CASSRNPGQATNEQFF
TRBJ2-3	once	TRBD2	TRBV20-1	TGCAGTGCTAGTGCCGGGACTAGCGAACTCTATACTCAGTATTTT	CSASAGTSELYTQYF
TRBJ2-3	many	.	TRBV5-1	TGCGCCAGCAGCCAGAGTCGGACAGATACGCAGTATTTT	CASSQSRTDTQYF
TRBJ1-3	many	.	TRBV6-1	TGTGCCAGCAGTGAATCCGCAGTAGCTCTCTCTGGAAACACCATATATTTT	CASSESAVALSGNTIYF
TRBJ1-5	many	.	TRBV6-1	TGTGCCAGCAGAGCAGGGATTGGCAATCAGCCCCAGCATTTT	CASRAGIGNQPQHF
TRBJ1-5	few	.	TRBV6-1	TGTGCCAGCAGCCACCTCGGGGCTCAGCCCCAGCATTTT	CASSHLGAQPQHF
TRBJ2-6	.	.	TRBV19	TGTGCCAGTACCCCAGTGGACCCTGGGGCCAACGTCCTGACTTTC	CASTPVDPGANVLTF
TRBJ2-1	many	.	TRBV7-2	TGTGCCAGCAGCTTAGGCAGGGTAGGTAATGAGCAGTTCTTC	CASSLGRVGNEQFF
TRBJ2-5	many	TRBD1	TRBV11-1	TGTGCCAGCAGCTTTACAGGGGGAGTACAGGAGACCCAGTACTTC	CASSFTGGVQETQYF